Below, 5 T cell receptor beta chains from the same sample are listed, as sequenced in a study of radiation and T cells in renal cell carcinoma. Time point indicated: baseline pretreatment blood. The treatment: 15 Gy SBRT to primary tumor, nephrectomy 4 weeks later. Clones were read by immunoSEQ multiplex PCR, and TCRdb kept only the in-frame ones, dropping some. The top ten hold less than 3.5% of the sample, which has some 110,000 clones, roughly 85% seen once. Sequences were derived from blood, sampled from a patient whose treatment included radiotherapy and nephrectomy. These receptors were taken from a woman aged 55-70 years with renal cell carcinoma.

This clone was seen once. The chain links TRBV19 to TRBJ1-1; 7 positions agree with TRBD1. J gave up 2 bases and V 4 bases, and 13 bases lay outside the gene matches. CDR1 is LNHDA and CDR2 is SQIVND in the germline V gene (reference sequence). CDR3 size: 17 residues. This CDR3 reads CASSRIGTVRVNTEAFF. CDR3 coding DNA: TGTGCCAGTAGTAGGATCGGGACAGTGCGGGTAAACACTGAAGCTTTCTTT.

V usage is TRBV5-4 and J usage is TRBJ1-2; TRBD1 might be the D (5 bases). Deletions cut 4 bases from V and 4 bases from J, with 14 bases between. The CDR3 runs to 14 residues. CDR1 is SGHNT, CDR2 YYREEE, per germline (reference sequence). The CDR3 region has the DNA TGTGCCAGCAGCCTTGAGACAGCGCTCTATGGCTACACCTTC. This codes for CASSLETALYGYTF.

The chain links TRBV4-2 to TRBJ2-2, with D perhaps matching TRBD2 (5 bases). The CDR3 contains 15 residues. Germline CDR1 and CDR2: LGHNA and YNFKEQ. The V gene lost 0 bases and the J gene lost 6 bases, with 11 bases spanning the gap. CDR3 residues: CASSQEPLASGELFF. The CDR3 DNA is TGTGCCAGCAGCCAAGAACCCCTAGCCTCCGGGGAGCTGTTTTTT.

The chain employs TRBV19 and TRBJ2-7; 7 bases agree with TRBD1. CDR1 is LNHDA, CDR2 SQIVND, per germline (reference sequence). This CDR3 has 15 amino acids. Germline trimming cut 8 bases from V and 0 bases from J; bases unmatched to any gene: 10. CDR3 loop: CASSQPQGPSYEQYF. The CDR3 DNA sequence: TGTGCCAGTTCACAACCACAGGGGCCCTCCTACGAGCAGTACTTC.

The chain carries TRBV29-1 and TRBJ1-6; D is possibly TRBD1 (5 bases). Per the germline V gene, CDR1 is SQVTM and CDR2 is ANQGSEA. V was pared by 7 bases and J by 0 bases, with 13 bases between. The CDR3 has 15 amino acids. This CDR3 is CSASGPASYNSPLHF. The CDR3 nucleotides are TGCAGCGCTTCGGGACCGGCCTCCTATAATTCACCCCTCCACTTT.